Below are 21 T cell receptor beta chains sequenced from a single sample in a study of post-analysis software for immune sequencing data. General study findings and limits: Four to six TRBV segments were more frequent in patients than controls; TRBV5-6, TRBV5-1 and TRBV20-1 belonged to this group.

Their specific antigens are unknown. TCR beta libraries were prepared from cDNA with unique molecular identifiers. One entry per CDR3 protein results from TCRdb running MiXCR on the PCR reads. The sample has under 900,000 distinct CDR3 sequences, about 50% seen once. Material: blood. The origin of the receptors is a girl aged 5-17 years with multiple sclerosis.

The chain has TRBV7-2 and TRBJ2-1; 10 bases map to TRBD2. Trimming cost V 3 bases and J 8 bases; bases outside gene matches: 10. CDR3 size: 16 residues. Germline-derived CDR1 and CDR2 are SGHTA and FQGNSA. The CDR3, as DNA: TGTGCCAGCAGCTTTACCAAGCGGGGGGGCCTCGATGAGCAGTTCTTC. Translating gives CASSFTKRGGLDEQFF.

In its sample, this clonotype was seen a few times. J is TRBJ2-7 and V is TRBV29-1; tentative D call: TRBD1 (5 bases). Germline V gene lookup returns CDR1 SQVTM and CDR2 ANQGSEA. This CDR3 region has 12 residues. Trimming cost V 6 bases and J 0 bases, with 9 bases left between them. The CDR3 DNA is TGCAGCGTATTTGGACACTCCTACGAGCAGTACTTC. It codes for CSVFGHSYEQYF.

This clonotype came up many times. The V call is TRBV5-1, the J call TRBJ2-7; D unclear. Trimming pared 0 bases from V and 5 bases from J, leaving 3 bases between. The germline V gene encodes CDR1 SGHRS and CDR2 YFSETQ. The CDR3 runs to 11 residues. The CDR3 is CASSLGHEQYF. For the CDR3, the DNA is TGCGCCAGCAGCTTGGGGCACGAGCAGTACTTC.

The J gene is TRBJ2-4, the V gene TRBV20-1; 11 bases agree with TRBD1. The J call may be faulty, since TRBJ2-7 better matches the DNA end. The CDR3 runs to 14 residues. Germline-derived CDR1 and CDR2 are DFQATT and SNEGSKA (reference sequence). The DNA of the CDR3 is TGCAGTGCTAGTGGACAGGGGGCTTCCTACGAGCAGTACTTC. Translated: CSASGQGASYEQYF.

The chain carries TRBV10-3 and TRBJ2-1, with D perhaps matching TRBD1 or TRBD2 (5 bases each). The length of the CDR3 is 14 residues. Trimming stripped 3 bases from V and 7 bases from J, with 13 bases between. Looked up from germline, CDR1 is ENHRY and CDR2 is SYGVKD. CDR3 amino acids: CAISEIRDHNEQFF. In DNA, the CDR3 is TGTGCCATCAGTGAAATTCGGGACCATAATGAGCAGTTCTTC.

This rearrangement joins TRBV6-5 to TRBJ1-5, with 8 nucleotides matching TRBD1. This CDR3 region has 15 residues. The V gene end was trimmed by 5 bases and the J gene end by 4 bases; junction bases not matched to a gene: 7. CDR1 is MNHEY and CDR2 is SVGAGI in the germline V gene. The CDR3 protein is CASSRGQGENQPQHF. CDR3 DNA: TGTGCCAGCAGTCGTGGACAGGGAGAAAATCAGCCCCAGCATTTT.

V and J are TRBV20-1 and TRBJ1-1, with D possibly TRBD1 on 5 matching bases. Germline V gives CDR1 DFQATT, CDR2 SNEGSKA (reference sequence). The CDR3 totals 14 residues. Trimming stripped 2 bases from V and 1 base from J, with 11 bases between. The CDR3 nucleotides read TGCAGTGCTAGAACCGGGACCCCGAACACTGAAGCTTTCTTT. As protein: CSARTGTPNTEAFF.

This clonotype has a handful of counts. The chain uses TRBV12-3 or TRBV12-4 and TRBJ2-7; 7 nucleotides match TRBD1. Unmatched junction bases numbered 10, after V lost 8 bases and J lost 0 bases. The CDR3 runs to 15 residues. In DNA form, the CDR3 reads TGTGCCAGCGGTGACCGGGACAGCGGCTCCTACGAGCAGTACTTC. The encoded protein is CASGDRDSGSYEQYF.

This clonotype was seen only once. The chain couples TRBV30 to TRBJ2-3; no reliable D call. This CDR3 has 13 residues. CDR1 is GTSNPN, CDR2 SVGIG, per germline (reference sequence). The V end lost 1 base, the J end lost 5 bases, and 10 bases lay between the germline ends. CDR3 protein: CAWSASLGDTQYF. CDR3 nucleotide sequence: TGTGCCTGGAGTGCTTCACTGGGAGATACGCAGTATTTT.

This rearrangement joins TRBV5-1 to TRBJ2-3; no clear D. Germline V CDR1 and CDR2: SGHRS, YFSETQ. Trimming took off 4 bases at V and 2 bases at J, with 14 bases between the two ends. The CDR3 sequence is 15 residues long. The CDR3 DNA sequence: TGCGCCAGCAGCGTTAGTTGGTCCAACACAGATACGCAGTATTTT. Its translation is CASSVSWSNTDTQYF.

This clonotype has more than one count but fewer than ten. As DNA, the CDR3 is TGCAGCGGTACAACAGGGGGCTACACTGAAGCTTTCTTT. The encoded protein is CSGTTGGYTEAFF. V is TRBV29-1 and J is TRBJ1-1, with 9 bases matching TRBD1. Germline trimming cut 7 bases from V and 3 bases from J; bases unmatched to any gene: 6. CDR3 length equals 13 residues. Germline lookup yields CDR1 SQVTM and CDR2 ANQGSEA.

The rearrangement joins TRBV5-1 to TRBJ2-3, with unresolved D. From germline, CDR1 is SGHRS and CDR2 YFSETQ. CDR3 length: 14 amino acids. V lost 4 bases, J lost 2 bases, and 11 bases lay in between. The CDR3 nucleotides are TGCGCCAGCAGCCCCATGACCCACACAGATACGCAGTATTTT. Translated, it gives CASSPMTHTDTQYF.

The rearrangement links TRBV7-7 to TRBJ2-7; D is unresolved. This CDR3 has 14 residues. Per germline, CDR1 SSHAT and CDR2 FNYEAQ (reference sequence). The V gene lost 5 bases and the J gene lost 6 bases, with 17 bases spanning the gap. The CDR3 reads CASSPEARSSEQYF. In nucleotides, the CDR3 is TGTGCCAGCAGCCCAGAGGCGAGGAGCAGCGAGCAGTACTTC.

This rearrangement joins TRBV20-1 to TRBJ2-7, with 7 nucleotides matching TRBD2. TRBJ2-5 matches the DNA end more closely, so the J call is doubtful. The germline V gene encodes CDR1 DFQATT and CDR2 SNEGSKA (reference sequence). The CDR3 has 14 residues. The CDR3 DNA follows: TGCAGTGCGTTTGATCCAGCGGGATGGGAGACCCAGTACTTC. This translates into CSAFDPAGWETQYF.

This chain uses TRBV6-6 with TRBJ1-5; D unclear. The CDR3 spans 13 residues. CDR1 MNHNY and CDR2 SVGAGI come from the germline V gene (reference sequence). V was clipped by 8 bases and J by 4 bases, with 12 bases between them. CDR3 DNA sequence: TGTGCCAGCGCCCCCGGCAGTAATCAGCCCCAGCATTTT. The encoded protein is CASAPGSNQPQHF.

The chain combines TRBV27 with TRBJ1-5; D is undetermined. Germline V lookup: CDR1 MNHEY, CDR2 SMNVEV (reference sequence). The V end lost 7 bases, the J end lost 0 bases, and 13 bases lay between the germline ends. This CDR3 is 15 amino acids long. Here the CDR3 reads CASTSLGLSNQPQHF. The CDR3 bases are TGTGCCAGCACCTCCCTGGGCCTTAGCAATCAGCCCCAGCATTTT.

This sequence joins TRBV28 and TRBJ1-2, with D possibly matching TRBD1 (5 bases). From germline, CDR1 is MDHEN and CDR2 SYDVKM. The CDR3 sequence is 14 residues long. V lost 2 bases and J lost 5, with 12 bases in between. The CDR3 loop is CASSLGGGVYGYTF. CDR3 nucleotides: TGTGCCAGCAGTTTAGGGGGGGGAGTGTATGGCTACACCTTC.

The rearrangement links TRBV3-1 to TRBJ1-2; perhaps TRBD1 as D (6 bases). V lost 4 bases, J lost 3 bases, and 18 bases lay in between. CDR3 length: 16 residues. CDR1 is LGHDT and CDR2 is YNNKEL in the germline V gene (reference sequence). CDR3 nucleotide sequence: TGTGCCAGCAGCCTACGGACAGCCACTTTGTACTATGGCTACACCTTC. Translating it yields CASSLRTATLYYGYTF.

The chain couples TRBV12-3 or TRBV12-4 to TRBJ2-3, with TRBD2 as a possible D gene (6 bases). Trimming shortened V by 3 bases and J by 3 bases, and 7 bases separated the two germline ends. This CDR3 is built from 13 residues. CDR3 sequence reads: CASSFRETDTQYF. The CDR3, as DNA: TGTGCCAGCAGTTTCCGGGAGACAGATACGCAGTATTTT.

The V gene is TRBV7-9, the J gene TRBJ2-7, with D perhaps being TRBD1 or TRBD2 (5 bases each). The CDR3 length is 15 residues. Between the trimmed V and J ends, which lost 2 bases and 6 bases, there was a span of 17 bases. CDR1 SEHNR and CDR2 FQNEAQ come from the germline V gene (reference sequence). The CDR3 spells CASSLTGPHVGEQYF. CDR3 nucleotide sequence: TGTGCCAGCAGCTTAACGGGACCCCACGTGGGCGAGCAGTACTTC.

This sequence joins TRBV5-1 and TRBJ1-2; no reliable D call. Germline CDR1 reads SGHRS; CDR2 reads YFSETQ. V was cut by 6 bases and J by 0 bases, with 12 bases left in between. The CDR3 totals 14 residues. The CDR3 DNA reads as TGCGCCAGCACCGCGACACCTGCTAACTATGGCTACACCTTC. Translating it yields CASTATPANYGYTF.